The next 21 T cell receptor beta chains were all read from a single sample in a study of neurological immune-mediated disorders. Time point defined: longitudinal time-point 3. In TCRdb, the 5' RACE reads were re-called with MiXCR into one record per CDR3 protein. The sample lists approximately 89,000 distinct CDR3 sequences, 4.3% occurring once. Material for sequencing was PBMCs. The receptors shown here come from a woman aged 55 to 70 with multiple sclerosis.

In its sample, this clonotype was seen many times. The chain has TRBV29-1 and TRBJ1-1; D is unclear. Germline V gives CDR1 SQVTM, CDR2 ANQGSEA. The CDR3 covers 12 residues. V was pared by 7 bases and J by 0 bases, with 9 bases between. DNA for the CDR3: TGCAGCGCAGCCGATATGAACACTGAAGCTTTCTTT. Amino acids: CSAADMNTEAFF.

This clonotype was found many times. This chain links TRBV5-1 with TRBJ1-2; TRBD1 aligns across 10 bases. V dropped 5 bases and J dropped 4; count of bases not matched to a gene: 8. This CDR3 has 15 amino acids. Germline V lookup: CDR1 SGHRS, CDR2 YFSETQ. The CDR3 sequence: CASRPSTGGGYGYTF. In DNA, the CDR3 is TGCGCCAGCAGACCATCGACAGGGGGCGGCTATGGCTACACCTTC.

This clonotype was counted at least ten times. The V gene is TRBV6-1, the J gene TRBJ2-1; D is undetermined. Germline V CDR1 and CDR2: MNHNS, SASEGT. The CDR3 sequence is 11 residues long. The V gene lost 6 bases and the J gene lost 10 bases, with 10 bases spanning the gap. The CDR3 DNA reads TGTGCCAGCAGGGCCAAACCAGAGCAGTTCTTC. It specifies CASRAKPEQFF.

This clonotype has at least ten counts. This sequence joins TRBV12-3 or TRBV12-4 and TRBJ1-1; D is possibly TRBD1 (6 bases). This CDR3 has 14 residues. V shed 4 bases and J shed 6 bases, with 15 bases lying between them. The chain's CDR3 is CASSSTGLSAEAFF. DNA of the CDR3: TGTGCCAGCAGTTCTACAGGGTTGTCGGCTGAAGCTTTCTTT.

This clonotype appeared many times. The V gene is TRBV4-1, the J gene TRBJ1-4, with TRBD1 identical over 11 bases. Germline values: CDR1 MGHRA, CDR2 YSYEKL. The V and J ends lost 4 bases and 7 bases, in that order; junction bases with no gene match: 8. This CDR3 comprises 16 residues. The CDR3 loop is CASSPDPGTGGEKLFF. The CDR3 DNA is TGCGCCAGCAGCCCCGACCCCGGGACAGGGGGTGAAAAACTGTTTTTT.

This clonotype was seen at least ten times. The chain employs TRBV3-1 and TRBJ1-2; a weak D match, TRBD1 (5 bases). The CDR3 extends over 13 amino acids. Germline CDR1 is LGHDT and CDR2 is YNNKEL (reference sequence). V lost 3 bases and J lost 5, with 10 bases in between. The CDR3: CASSQEGIYGYTF. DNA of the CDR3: TGTGCCAGCAGCCAGGAGGGGATTTATGGCTACACCTTC.

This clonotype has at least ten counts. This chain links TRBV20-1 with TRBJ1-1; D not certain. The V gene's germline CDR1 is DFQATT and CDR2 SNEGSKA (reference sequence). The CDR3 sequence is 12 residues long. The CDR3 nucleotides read TGCACTCGAGCGGCGGGGAACACTGAAGCTTTCTTT. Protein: CTRAAGNTEAFF.

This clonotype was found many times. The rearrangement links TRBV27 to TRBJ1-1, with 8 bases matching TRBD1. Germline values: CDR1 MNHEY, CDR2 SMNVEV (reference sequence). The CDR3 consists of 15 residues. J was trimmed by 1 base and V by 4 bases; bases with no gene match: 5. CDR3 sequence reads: CASSSRQGRNTEAFF. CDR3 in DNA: TGTGCCAGCAGTTCCCGACAGGGGAGGAACACTGAAGCTTTCTTT.

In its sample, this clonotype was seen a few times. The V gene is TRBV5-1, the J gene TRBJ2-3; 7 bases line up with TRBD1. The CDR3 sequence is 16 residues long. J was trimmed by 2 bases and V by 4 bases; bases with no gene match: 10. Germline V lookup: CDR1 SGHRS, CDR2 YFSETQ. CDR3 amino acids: CASSPRQGGSTDTQYF. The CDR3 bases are TGCGCCAGCAGCCCTAGACAGGGTGGTTCCACAGATACGCAGTATTTT.

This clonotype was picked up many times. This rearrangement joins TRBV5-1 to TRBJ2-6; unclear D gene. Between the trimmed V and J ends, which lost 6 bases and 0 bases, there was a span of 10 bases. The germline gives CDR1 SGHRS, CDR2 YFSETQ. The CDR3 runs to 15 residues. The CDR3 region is CASTPESSGANVLTF. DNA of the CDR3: TGCGCCAGCACCCCGGAGAGCTCTGGGGCCAACGTCCTGACTTTC.

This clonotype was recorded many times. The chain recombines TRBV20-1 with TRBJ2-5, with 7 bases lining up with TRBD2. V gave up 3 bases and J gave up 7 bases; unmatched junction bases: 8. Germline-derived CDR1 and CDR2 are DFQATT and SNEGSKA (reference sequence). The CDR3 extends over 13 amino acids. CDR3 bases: TGCAGTGCTAGTTGGGGGAGGGGTGGGACCCAGTACTTC. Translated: CSASWGRGGTQYF.

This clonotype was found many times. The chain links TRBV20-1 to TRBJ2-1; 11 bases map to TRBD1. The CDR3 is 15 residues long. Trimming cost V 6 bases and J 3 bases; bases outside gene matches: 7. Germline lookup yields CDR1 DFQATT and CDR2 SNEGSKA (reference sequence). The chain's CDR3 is CSAGQGVGVYNEQFF. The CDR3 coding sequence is TGCAGTGCGGGACAGGGGGTAGGTGTCTACAATGAGCAGTTCTTC.

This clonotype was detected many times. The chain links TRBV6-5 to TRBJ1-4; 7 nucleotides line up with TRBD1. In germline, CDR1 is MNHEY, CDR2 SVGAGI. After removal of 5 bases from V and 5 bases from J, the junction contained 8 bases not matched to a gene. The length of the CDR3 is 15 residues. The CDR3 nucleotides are TGTGCCAGCAGTCAAGGGACAGTGGCAAATGAAAAACTGTTTTTT. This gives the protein CASSQGTVANEKLFF.

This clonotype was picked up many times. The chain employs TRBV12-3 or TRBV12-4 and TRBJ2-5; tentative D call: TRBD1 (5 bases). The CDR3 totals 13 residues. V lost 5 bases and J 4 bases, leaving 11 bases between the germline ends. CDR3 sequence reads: CASSKTRVETQYF. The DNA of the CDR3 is TGTGCCAGCAGTAAGACCAGGGTAGAGACCCAGTACTTC.

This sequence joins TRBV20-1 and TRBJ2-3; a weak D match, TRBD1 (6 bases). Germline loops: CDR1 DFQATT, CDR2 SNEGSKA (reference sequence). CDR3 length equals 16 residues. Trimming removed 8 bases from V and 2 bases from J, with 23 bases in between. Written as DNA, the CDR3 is TGCAGTTTTAATCAACCAGGGGCCTCCGTCACAGATACGCAGTATTTT. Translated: CSFNQPGASVTDTQYF.

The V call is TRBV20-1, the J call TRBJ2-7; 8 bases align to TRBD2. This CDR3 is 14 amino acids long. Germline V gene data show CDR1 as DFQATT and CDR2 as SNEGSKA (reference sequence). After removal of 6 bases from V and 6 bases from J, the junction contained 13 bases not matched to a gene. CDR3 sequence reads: CSAETSAGVSEQYF. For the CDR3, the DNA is TGCAGTGCCGAGACCTCAGCGGGGGTAAGCGAGCAGTACTTC.

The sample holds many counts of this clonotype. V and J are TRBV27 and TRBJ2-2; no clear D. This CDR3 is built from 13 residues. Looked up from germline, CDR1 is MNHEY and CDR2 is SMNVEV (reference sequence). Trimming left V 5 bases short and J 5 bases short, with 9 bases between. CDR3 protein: CASSNGVTGELFF. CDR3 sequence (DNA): TGTGCCAGCAGTAACGGAGTTACCGGGGAGCTGTTTTTT.

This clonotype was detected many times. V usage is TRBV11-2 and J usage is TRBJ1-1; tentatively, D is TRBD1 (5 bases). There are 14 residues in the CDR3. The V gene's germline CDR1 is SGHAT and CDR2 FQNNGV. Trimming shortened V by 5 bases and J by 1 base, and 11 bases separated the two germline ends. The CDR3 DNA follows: TGTGCCAGCAGCCAACTGACAGAGAACACTGAAGCTTTCTTT. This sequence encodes CASSQLTENTEAFF.

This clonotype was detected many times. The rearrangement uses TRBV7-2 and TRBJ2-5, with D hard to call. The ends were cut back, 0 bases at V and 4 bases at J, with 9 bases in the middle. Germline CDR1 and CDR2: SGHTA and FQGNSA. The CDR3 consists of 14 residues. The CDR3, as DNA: TGTGCCAGCAGCTTAGCGAATCCCTTAGAGACCCAGTACTTC. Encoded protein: CASSLANPLETQYF.

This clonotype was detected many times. The CDR3 here is CASSLGPQDTEAFF. The CDR3 DNA follows: TGCGCCAGCAGCTTGGGTCCCCAGGACACTGAAGCTTTCTTT. The gene calls are TRBV5-1 and TRBJ1-1; D gene uncertain. The CDR3 spans 14 residues. V was clipped by 0 bases and J by 3 bases, with 9 bases between them. Germline lookup yields CDR1 SGHRS and CDR2 YFSETQ.

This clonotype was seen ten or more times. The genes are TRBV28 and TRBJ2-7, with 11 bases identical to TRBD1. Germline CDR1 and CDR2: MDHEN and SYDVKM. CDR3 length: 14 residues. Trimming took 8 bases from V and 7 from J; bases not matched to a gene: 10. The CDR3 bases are TGTGCCAGCGGGACAGGGGGTATGTCGGGTGAGCAGTACTTC. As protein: CASGTGGMSGEQYF.